The clone carrying this T cell receptor (beta chain) was detected a few times. Its antigen is undetermined. The germline V gene has CDR1 SGHKS and CDR2 YYEKEE (reference sequence). Unmatched junction bases numbered 8, after V lost 2 bases and J lost 3 bases. CDR3 length equals 15 residues. This sample was included in a study of response to subunit inactivated influenza vaccine. Study conclusions and caveats: The authors suggested that every seasonal influenza vaccination recruits few new T cells.

TCRdb redid the calling of the RT-PCR reads with MiXCR, one entry per CDR3 protein. Altogether hundreds of thousands of distinct CDR3 sequences are present, less than 8% being singletons, with the ten largest covering over 10%. This clonotype was obtained from a man between 50 and 70 years old who received an inactivated influenza vaccine. The source was PBMCs from blood, collected around 2 years after vaccination. This chain uses TRBV5-5 with TRBJ2-7; 7 nucleotides align to TRBD1. This chain's CDR3 is CASSFTGTANYEQYF. The CDR3 DNA is TGTGCCAGCAGCTTTACCGGGACAGCGAACTACGAGCAGTACTTC.